These T cell receptor beta chains were read from a single sample in a study of blood T cells in healthy people across ages. Each CDR3 protein is one row after TCRdb ran MiXCR on the 5' RACE reads. The sample shows 850,000 to 1,100,000 distinct CDR3 sequences, roughly two fifths of them seen only once. The sample was blood. These receptors were collected from a man younger than 35 in good health. Both conserved end residues are part of each CDR3. The D gene is left open where the match is weak. The listing skips clone size in some rows; elsewhere it reads once, few, many or a size class.

CDR3 DNA | CDR3 protein | D gene | J gene | CDR3 length | clone size | V gene
TGTGCCAGCAGTCTCCGGGACAGAAATGAAAAACTGTTTTTT | CASSLRDRNEKLFF | TRBD1 | TRBJ1-4 | 14 | many | TRBV6-1
TGTGCCAGCAGTTACTCGTGGTCAGATACGCAGTATTTT | CASSYSWSDTQYF | NA | TRBJ2-3 | 13 | few | TRBV6-5
TGCGCCAGCAGCCAAGAACGGCAGACCTATGGCTACACCTTC | CASSQERQTYGYTF | NA | TRBJ1-2 | 14 | few | TRBV4-3
TGCAGTGCTAGAGATTCTCAACGTTACAACAGGGATAACACTGAAGCTTTCTTT | CSARDSQRYNRDNTEAFF | NA | TRBJ1-1 | 18 | once | TRBV20-1
TGTGCCAGCAGTTCCGAAGGACACCTTAGCACAGGTACGCAGTATTTT | CASSSEGHLSTGTQYF | NA | TRBJ2-3 | 16 | NA | TRBV28
TGCGCCAGCAGCTTGGACCCAGATCTTGGAGAAAAACTGTTTTTT | CASSLDPDLGEKLFF | NA | TRBJ1-4 | 15 | NA | TRBV5-1
TGTGCCAGCAGCCTTGTGGGGGGATTAAACATTCAGTACTTC | CASSLVGGLNIQYF | NA | TRBJ2-4 | 14 | NA | TRBV7-9
TGCGCCAGCAGCCAAGCGGGGGCTTACGAGCAGTACTTC | CASSQAGAYEQYF | NA | TRBJ2-7 | 13 | once | TRBV4-1
TGCGCCAGCAGCCAAGATACGAGCAGGGGCAAAAACATTCAGTACTTC | CASSQDTSRGKNIQYF | NA | TRBJ2-4 | 16 | few | TRBV4-3
TGTGCCAGCAGCGTAGCTGTAGGACAGGGATCTACCGAGCAGTACTTC | CASSVAVGQGSTEQYF | TRBD1 | TRBJ2-7 | 16 | NA | TRBV9
TGTGCCAGCAGTGTCCGGGACAGGGTTGTACATGAGCAGTTCTTC | CASSVRDRVVHEQFF | TRBD1 | TRBJ2-1 | 15 | few | TRBV12-3/TRBV12-4
TGTGCCAGCAGCTTATACTGGGGCTCGAGGCTAGCGGGGCTTAGCTCCTACAATGAGCAGTTCTTC | CASSLYWGSRLAGLSSYNEQFF | TRBD2 | TRBJ2-1 | 22 | NA | TRBV7-3
TGCAGCGTTGGACAAGGGGGTAATCAGCCCCAGCATTTT | CSVGQGGNQPQHF | NA | TRBJ1-5 | 13 | many | TRBV29-1
TGTGCCAGCAGCGTAGATAGAGGGGGCATTAGCGGGCCCTCAGCCACAGATACGCAGTATTTT | CASSVDRGGISGPSATDTQYF | NA | TRBJ2-3 | 21 | NA | TRBV9
TGTGCCAGCAGTTACTCGAGTCCGGGGGCCAGCACCGGGGAGCTGTTTTTT | CASSYSSPGASTGELFF | NA | TRBJ2-2 | 17 | NA | TRBV6-5
TGTGCCAGCAGCGAAGACAGGGGTCAGCCCCAGCATTTT | CASSEDRGQPQHF | TRBD1 | TRBJ1-5 | 13 | NA | TRBV6-4
TGTGCCAGCAGCCAAGATTTCGGGACAGGGAGCTATGGCTACACCTTC | CASSQDFGTGSYGYTF | TRBD1 | TRBJ1-2 | 16 | few | TRBV3-1
TGTGCCAGCAGTTACTCGGCGCCTGACAGGTATAGCAATCAGCCCCAGCATTTT | CASSYSAPDRYSNQPQHF | NA | TRBJ1-5 | 18 | few | TRBV6-5
TGCGCCAGCAGCTTTAATGCAGGGGCGAACTATGGCTACACCTTC | CASSFNAGANYGYTF | NA | TRBJ1-2 | 15 | NA | TRBV5-1
TGCAGTGCTAGAGATTTTGGGGACAGCTCCTACGAGCAGTACTTC | CSARDFGDSSYEQYF | TRBD1 | TRBJ2-7 | 15 | NA | TRBV20-1
TGTGCCAGCAGTGAAGGACAGTACTATGGCTACACCTTC | CASSEGQYYGYTF | NA | TRBJ1-2 | 13 | NA | TRBV6-1
TGTGCCAGCAGCTTAAACCCTAACGCTGTGGATGAGCAGTTCTTC | CASSLNPNAVDEQFF | NA | TRBJ2-1 | 15 | few | TRBV7-6
TGTGCCAGCAGCCAGCCGAACACTGAAGCTTTCTTT | CASSQPNTEAFF | NA | TRBJ1-1 | 12 | many | TRBV14
TGTGCCAGCAGTTCTATTGGGACAGGGGTCACAGATACGCAGTATTTT | CASSSIGTGVTDTQYF | TRBD1 | TRBJ2-3 | 16 | many | TRBV6-5
TGTGCCAGCAGCCGAGGGGGGTACTATGGCTACACCTTC | CASSRGGYYGYTF | NA | TRBJ1-2 | 13 | few | TRBV6-5
TGTGCCAGACCGACAGGGGCGATAAGGCAGCCCCAGCATTTT | CARPTGAIRQPQHF | TRBD1 | TRBJ1-5 | 14 | NA | TRBV7-2
TGTGCCAGCAGTTACGGGGGACAGGGCCCTTACAATGAGCAGTTCTTC | CASSYGGQGPYNEQFF | TRBD1 | TRBJ2-1 | 16 | NA | TRBV6-2/TRBV6-3
TGCGCCAGCAGCCGAAAGACAGGGGGCTCTGAAGCTTTCTTT | CASSRKTGGSEAFF | TRBD1 | TRBJ1-1 | 14 | NA | TRBV4-3
TGCGCCAGCAGCCGGCACAGGTTCACCGGGGAGCTGTTTTTT | CASSRHRFTGELFF | NA | TRBJ2-2 | 14 | NA | TRBV4-1
TGTGCCAGCAGCCAAGGGGTTTATGCTATCCACACTGAAGCTTTCTTT | CASSQGVYAIHTEAFF | NA | TRBJ1-1 | 16 | NA | TRBV14
TGCGCCAGCAGTAAAGGGTCAAACACCGGGGAGCTGTTTTTT | CASSKGSNTGELFF | NA | TRBJ2-2 | 14 | NA | TRBV5-1
TGTGCCAGCAGCCCGCAGGGGGCAGGGGCCAAAAACATTCAGTACTTC | CASSPQGAGAKNIQYF | TRBD1 | TRBJ2-4 | 16 | NA | TRBV7-8
TGCAGCGTTGGGGACAGGCCAAACTACGAGCAGTACTTC | CSVGDRPNYEQYF | TRBD1 | TRBJ2-7 | 13 | few | TRBV29-1
TGCAGTGCTGGACCACAGGGGCAGAAAGAGACCCAGTACTTC | CSAGPQGQKETQYF | TRBD1 | TRBJ2-5 | 14 | few | TRBV20-1
TGTGCCAGCACCCATAGCACGGGCTCAGATAACTATGGCTACACCTTC | CASTHSTGSDNYGYTF | NA | TRBJ1-2 | 16 | few | TRBV12-3/TRBV12-4
TGTGCCAGCAGTTTAGAACAGGTCAACACCGGGGAGCTGTTTTTT | CASSLEQVNTGELFF | NA | TRBJ2-2 | 15 | NA | TRBV28
TGTGCCAGCAGTTTATTGGGGGATGGCACTGAAGCTTTCTTT | CASSLLGDGTEAFF | NA | TRBJ1-1 | 14 | NA | TRBV12-3/TRBV12-4
TGTGCCAGCAGTGCGGGCTTCACCGGGGAGCTGTTTTTT | CASSAGFTGELFF | NA | TRBJ2-2 | 13 | NA | TRBV6-2/TRBV6-3
TGCAGCGTTGAACAGCGGGAGGAGTACTTC | CSVEQREEYF | TRBD2 | TRBJ2-5 | 10 | NA | TRBV29-1
TGCAGCGTTGCTGCTGCATATAGCAATCAGCCCCAGCATTTT | CSVAAAYSNQPQHF | NA | TRBJ1-5 | 14 | few | TRBV29-1
TGCGCCAGCAGCCGAGAAGACAGGGCCCTTTTTGGCTACACCTTC | CASSREDRALFGYTF | TRBD1 | TRBJ1-2 | 15 | NA | TRBV5-1
TGTGCCAGCAGTTTGCGGATCATGAACACTGAAGCTTTCTTT | CASSLRIMNTEAFF | NA | TRBJ1-1 | 14 | NA | TRBV6-2/TRBV6-3
TGTGCCAGCAGTTTATCCAGGAGCCAATATGGCTACACCTTC | CASSLSRSQYGYTF | NA | TRBJ1-2 | 14 | few | TRBV27
TGCAGCTCGACAGGGGGCTCCTACAATGAGCAGTTCTTC | CSSTGGSYNEQFF | TRBD1 | TRBJ2-1 | 13 | many | TRBV29-1
TGTGCCAGCAGCTGGACAGGGCTGAAGGTTGAAGCTTTCTTT | CASSWTGLKVEAFF | TRBD1 | TRBJ1-1 | 14 | NA | TRBV7-9
TGTGCCAGCAGTGACGGCAGTAACACTGAAGCTTTCTTT | CASSDGSNTEAFF | NA | TRBJ1-1 | 13 | few | TRBV6-5
TGTGCCAGCAGCTTATCAGGACAGGGTATATACGAGCAGTACTTC | CASSLSGQGIYEQYF | TRBD1 | TRBJ2-7 | 15 | many | TRBV11-2
TGCAGTGCTAGAGCCCCACACCCTAGCGGGCTATCCTACAATGAGCAGTTCTTC | CSARAPHPSGLSYNEQFF | TRBD2 | TRBJ2-1 | 18 | NA | TRBV20-1